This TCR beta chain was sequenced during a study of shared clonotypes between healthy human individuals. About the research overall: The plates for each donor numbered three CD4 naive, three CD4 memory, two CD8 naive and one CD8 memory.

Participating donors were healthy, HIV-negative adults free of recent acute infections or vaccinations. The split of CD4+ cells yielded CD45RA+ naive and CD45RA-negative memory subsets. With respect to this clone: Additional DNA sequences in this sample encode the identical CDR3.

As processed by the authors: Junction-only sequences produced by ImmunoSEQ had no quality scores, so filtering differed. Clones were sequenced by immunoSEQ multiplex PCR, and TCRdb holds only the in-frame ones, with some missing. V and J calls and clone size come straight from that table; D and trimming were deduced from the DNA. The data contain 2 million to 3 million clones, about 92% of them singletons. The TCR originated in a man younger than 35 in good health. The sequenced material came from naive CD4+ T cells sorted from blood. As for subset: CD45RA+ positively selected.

As DNA, the CDR3 is TGTGCCAGCTCACCACCTGGATCCCCCTACGAGCAGTACTTC. Protein product: CASSPPGSPYEQYF. The V call is TRBV18, the J call TRBJ2-7, with D hard to call. Between the trimmed V and J ends, which lost 0 bases and 2 bases, there was a span of 8 bases. This CDR3 spans 14 amino acids. CDR1 and CDR2 from the germline V gene are KGHSH and LQKENI.